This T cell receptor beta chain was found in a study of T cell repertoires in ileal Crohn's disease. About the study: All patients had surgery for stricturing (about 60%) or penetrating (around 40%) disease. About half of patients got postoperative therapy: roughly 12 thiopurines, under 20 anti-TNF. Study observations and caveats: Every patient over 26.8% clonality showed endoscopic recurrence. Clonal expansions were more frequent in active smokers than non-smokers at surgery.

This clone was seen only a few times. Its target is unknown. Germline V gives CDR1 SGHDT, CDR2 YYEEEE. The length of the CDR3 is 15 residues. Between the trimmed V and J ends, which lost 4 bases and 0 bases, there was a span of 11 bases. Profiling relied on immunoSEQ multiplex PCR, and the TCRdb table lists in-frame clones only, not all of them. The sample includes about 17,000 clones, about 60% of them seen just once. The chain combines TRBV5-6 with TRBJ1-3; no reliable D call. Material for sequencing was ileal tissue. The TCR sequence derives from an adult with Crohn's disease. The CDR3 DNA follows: TGTGCCAGCAGCGACGACCCTAGCTCTGGAAACACCATATATTTT. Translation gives CASSDDPSSGNTIYF.